The 3 T cell receptor beta chains below were found in one sample sequenced in a study of tumor-infiltrating lymphocytes in primary liver carcinoma (dated by TCRdb to 2015 to 2018). Total RNA and DNA were co-extracted from 20-30 mg of bulk tissue with the AllPrep DNA/RNA mini kit, without cell sorting. The sequencer was an Illumina HiSeq 2500. TCRbeta-specific cDNA was reverse-transcribed from around 0.45 ug total RNA using a constant-region primer and ProtoScript II reverse transcriptase. The TCRbeta libraries were prepared through three rounds of nested multiplex PCR following a slightly modified ARM-PCR procedure. Each of the first two PCR rounds ran for approximately 9 cycles using multiplex TRBV1-TRBV30 forward primers together with a Cbeta reverse primer. The raw public reads went through TCRdb reprocessing: fastp at Q25, MiXCR clone calling, in-frame beta chains kept. CDR3 protein sequences are deduplicated, and each keeps its most common genes and DNA. Within this sample are around 70,000 distinct CDR3 sequences, with 60% to 80% of them counted one time only. In total, the top ten clones hold roughly 26% of the sample.

The sequencing input was liver tumor tissue from sampling region 4. According to the study, the label for this sample's cell subset or site signals: tumor region T4, right-lateral pole. Receptors originate from a man in his forties with primary liver carcinoma and hepatitis B virus infection.

Note on this clonotype: Germline is not matched at one junction end, which may reflect a read error. The chain is built from TRBV11-2 and TRBJ2-7; 7 bases align to TRBD2. The germline CDR1 and CDR2 sequences are SGHAT and FQNNGV. There are 15 residues in the CDR3. CDR3 nucleotide sequence: TGTGCTAGCAGCTTAGATTGCGGGGGTTTCTACGGGCAGTACTTC. It yields the protein CASSLDCGGFYGQYF. Variable domain in full (rest from reference TRBV11-2 and TRBJ2-7): EAGVAQSPRYKIIEKRQSVAFWCNPISGHATLYWYQQILGQGPKLLIQFQNNGVVDDSQLPKDRFSAERLKGVDSTLKIQPAKLEDSAVYLCASSLDCGGFYGQYFGPGTRLTVT.

J is TRBJ2-3 and V is TRBV4-2; TRBD2 matches 7 bases. This CDR3 spans 17 amino acids. The germline CDR1 and CDR2 sequences are LGHNA and YNFKEQ. V shed 2 bases and J 5 bases; nucleotides not matched to a gene: 13. The DNA of the CDR3 is TGTGCCAGCAGCCAAAATGAGGGAGTGGGAGGGGTAGATACGCAGTATTTT. It codes for CASSQNEGVGGVDTQYF.

A word on this clonotype: This may be a read error, as it is one base from a much larger clone. This chain connects TRBV5-1 to TRBJ2-7; no firm D call. CDR3 length equals 11 residues. Per germline, CDR1 SGHRS and CDR2 YFSETQ. CDR3 sequence: CANSSTYEQYF. The CDR3 region has the DNA TGCGCCAACAGCTCTACCTACGAGCAGTACTTC. The full variable domain, in which reference TRBV5-1 and TRBJ2-7 provide the parts outside the CDR3, is KAGVTQTPRYLIKTRGQQVTLSCSPISGHRSVSWYQQTPGQGLQFLFEYFSETQRNKGNFPGRFSGRQFSNSRSEMNVSTLELGDSALYLCANSSTYEQYFGPGTRLTVT.